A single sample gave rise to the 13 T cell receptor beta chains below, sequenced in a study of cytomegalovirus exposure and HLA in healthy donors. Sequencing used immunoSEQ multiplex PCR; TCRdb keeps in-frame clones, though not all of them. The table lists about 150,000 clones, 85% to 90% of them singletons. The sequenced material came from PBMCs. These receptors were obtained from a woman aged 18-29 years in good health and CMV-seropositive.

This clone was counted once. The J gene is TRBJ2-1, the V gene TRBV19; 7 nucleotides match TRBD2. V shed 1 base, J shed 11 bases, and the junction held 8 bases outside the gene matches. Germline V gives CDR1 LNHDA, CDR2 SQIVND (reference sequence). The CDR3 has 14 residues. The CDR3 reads CASSIGLERDKQFF. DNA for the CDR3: TGTGCCAGTAGTATAGGACTGGAGCGGGATAAGCAGTTCTTC. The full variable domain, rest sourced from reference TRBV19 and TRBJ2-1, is DGGITQSPKYLFRKEGQNVTLSCEQNLNHDAMYWYRQDPGQGLRLIYYSQIVNDFQKGDIAEGYSVSREKKESFPLTVTSAQKNPTAFYLCASSIGLERDKQFFGPGTRLTVL.

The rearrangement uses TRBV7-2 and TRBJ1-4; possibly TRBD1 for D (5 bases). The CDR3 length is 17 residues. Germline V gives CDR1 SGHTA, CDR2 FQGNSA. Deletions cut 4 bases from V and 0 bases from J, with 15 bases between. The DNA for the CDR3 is TGTGCCAGCAGCTACCCGACAGCTTCAACAACTAATGAAAAACTGTTTTTT. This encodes CASSYPTASTTNEKLFF.

CDR3 sequence reads: CASSFTGGNYGYTF. The CDR3 DNA reads TGTGCCAGCAGCTTTACAGGGGGCAACTATGGCTACACCTTC. V gene TRBV7-8 combines with J gene TRBJ1-2; TRBD1 matches 9 bases. CDR3 size: 14 residues. Per the germline V gene, CDR1 is SGHVS and CDR2 is FQNEAQ. After removal of 3 bases from V and 2 bases from J, the junction contained 1 base not matched to a gene.

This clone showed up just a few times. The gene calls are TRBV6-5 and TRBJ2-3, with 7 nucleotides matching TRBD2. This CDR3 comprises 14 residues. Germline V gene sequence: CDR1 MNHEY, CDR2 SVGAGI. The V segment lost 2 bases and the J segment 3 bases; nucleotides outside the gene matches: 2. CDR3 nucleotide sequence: TGTGCCAGCAGTTACAAACTAGCGACAGATACGCAGTATTTT. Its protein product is CASSYKLATDTQYF.

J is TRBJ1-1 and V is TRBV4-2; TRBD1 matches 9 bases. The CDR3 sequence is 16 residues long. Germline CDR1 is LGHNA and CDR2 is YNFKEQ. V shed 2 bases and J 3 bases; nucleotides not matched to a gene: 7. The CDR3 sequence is CASSQTGGARDTEAFF. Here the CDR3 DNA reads TGTGCCAGCAGCCAAACAGGGGGCGCGAGGGACACTGAAGCTTTCTTT.

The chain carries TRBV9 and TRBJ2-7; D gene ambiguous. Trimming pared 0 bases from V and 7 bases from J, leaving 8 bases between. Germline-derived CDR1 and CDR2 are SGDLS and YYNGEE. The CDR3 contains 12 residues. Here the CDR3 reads CASSVGVGEQYF. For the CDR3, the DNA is TGTGCCAGCAGCGTAGGAGTCGGGGAGCAGTACTTC. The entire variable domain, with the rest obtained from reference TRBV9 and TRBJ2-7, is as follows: DSGVTQTPKHLITATGQRVTLRCSPRSGDLSVYWYQQSLDQGLQFLIQYYNGEERAKGNILERFSAQQFPDLHSELNLSSLELGDSALYFCASSVGVGEQYFGPGTRLTVT.

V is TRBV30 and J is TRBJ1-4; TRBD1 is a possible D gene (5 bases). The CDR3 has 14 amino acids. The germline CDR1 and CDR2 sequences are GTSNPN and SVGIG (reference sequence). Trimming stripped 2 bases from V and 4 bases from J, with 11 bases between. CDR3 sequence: CAWSYDRNNEKLFF. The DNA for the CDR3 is TGTGCCTGGAGTTACGACAGAAATAATGAAAAACTGTTTTTT.

Here the CDR3 DNA reads TGTGCCAGCACTCAGGGGGCATTTTACACCGGGGAGCTGTTTTTT. Amino acid sequence: CASTQGAFYTGELFF. This sequence joins TRBV6-6 and TRBJ2-2, with TRBD1 matching 8 bases. Losses at the gene ends were 7 bases for V and 3 bases for J; bases not matched to a gene: 7. Germline V lookup: CDR1 MNHNY, CDR2 SVGAGI (reference sequence). This CDR3 spans 15 amino acids.

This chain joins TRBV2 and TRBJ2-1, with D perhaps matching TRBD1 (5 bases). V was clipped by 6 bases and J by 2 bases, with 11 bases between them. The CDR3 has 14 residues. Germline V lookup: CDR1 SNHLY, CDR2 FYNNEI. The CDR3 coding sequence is TGTGCCAGCAGGGTTCAGGGCCCCTACAATGAGCAGTTCTTC. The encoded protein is CASRVQGPYNEQFF.

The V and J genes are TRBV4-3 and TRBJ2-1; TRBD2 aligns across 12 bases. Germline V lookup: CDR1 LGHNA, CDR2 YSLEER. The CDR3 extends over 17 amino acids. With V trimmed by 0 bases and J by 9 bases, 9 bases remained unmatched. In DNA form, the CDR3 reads TGCGCCAGCAGCCAAGATCAGACTAGCGGGAGTCCCCGTGAGCAGTTCTTC. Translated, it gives CASSQDQTSGSPREQFF.

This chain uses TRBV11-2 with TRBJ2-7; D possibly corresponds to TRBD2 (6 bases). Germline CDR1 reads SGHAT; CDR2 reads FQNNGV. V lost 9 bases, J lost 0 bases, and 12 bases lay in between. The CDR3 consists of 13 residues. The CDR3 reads CASSGSSSYEQYF. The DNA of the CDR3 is TGTGCCAGTAGCGGTTCGAGCTCCTACGAGCAGTACTTC.

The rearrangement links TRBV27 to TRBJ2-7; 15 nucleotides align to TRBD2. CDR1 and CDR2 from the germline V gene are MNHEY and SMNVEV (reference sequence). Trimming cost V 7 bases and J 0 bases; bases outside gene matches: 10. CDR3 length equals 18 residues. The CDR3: CASKITGTSGRPSYEQYF. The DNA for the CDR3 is TGTGCCAGCAAGATAACAGGGACTAGCGGGAGGCCCTCCTACGAGCAGTACTTC.

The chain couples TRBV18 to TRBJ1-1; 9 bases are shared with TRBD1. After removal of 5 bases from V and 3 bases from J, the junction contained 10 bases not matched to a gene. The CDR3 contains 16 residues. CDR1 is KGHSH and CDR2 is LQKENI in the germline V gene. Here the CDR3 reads CASSSGTGSGDTEAFF. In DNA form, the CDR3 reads TGTGCCAGCTCATCCGGGACAGGGTCAGGGGACACTGAAGCTTTCTTT.